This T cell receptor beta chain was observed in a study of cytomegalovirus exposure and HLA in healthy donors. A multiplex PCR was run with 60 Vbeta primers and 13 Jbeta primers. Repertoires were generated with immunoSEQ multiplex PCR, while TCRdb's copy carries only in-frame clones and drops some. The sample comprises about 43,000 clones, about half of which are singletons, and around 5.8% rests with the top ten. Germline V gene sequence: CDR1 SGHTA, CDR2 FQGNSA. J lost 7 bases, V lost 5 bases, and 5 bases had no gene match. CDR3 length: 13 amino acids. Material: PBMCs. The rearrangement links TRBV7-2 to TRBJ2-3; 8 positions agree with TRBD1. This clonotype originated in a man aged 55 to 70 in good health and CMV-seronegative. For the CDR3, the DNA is TGTGCCAGCAGCGTGGGACAGGAAAATACGCAGTATTTT. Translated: CASSVGQENTQYF.